These T cell receptor beta chains were read from a single sample in a study of blood T cells in healthy people across ages. MiXCR, applied by TCRdb to the 5' RACE reads, yields one record per CDR3 protein. The repertoire holds fewer than 2,000,000 distinct CDR3 sequences, about 39% seen once, with 23% in the top ten. Sequences were obtained from blood. The receptors stem from a human donor in good health. Both conserved end residues are part of each CDR3. A D gene is named only where the DNA matches it firmly. Some rows have no size entry. The others give once, few or many, or a class for an expanded clone.

v_call	d_call	clone_size	j_call	cdr3_nt	cdr3_aa
TRBV24-1	NA	NA	TRBJ2-1	TGTGCCACTAGTCCAGGGTCCTACAATGAGCAGTTCTTC	CATSPGSYNEQFF
TRBV2	NA	NA	TRBJ2-7	TGTGCCAGCAGTGAAGCCTGGACAGCAGACTACGAGCAGTACTTC	CASSEAWTADYEQYF
TRBV4-1	NA	NA	TRBJ2-5	TGCGCCAGCAGCCAAGGGATAGTTACTAAAGAGACCCAGTACTTC	CASSQGIVTKETQYF
TRBV7-2	NA	NA	TRBJ1-1	TGTGCCAGCAACGAGAGGTCCGGAGCGGCTTTCTTT	CASNERSGAAFF
TRBV11-1	NA	NA	TRBJ2-7	TGTACCAGCAGCACCCGTCCTGGGAGCTCCTACGAGCAGTACTTC	CTSSTRPGSSYEQYF
TRBV20-1	TRBD1	NA	TRBJ1-1	TGCAGAATTAGGACAGGGGGAATGAACACTGAAGCTTTCTTT	CRIRTGGMNTEAFF
TRBV7-2	NA	NA	TRBJ2-5	TGTGCCAGCAGCCCCCCTGGGCTTAAAACCCAAGAGACCCAGTACTTC	CASSPPGLKTQETQYF
TRBV4-1	NA	NA	TRBJ2-7	TGCGCCAGCAGCCGGTACGGGGGGCCTCTATCCTACGAGCAGTACTTC	CASSRYGGPLSYEQYF
TRBV4-3	TRBD2	NA	TRBJ2-3	TGCGCCAGCAGCCAAGAAGTCTGGCTAGCGGGGGGACCCTCTAGCACAGATACGCAGTATTTT	CASSQEVWLAGGPSSTDTQYF
TRBV7-9	TRBD1	NA	TRBJ1-4	TGTGCCAGCAGCCGAACTTCGACAGGGTTTGAAAAACTGTTTTTT	CASSRTSTGFEKLFF
TRBV5-1	NA	many	TRBJ2-7	TGCGCCAGCAGCGAGGATGGTTCCTACGAGCAGTACTTC	CASSEDGSYEQYF
TRBV24-1	NA	few	TRBJ2-5	TGTGCCACCAGTGATACCCCCGGGACGGGAGCTCGAGAGCAGTACTTC	CATSDTPGTGAREQYF
TRBV4-1	TRBD1	NA	TRBJ1-2	TGCGCCAGCAGCCAAGATGGGACAGCTTTTAACTATGGCTACACCTTC	CASSQDGTAFNYGYTF
TRBV20-1	NA	NA	TRBJ2-7	TGCAGCGCTAGACCGGGACTCCGTCTTGGCGAGCAGTACTTC	CSARPGLRLGEQYF
TRBV7-2	TRBD1	NA	TRBJ2-4	TGTGCCAGCAGCCCCAGACAGGGGCTGAGAGTAAACATTCAGTACTTC	CASSPRQGLRVNIQYF
TRBV5-1	NA	NA	TRBJ2-3	TGCGCCAGCAGCTTGGGGGACACTACGCAGTATTTT	CASSLGDTTQYF
TRBV4-3	NA	NA	TRBJ1-4	TGCGCCAGCAGGCTACAGATTGCAACTAATGAAAAACTGTTTTTT	CASRLQIATNEKLFF
TRBV20-1	NA	NA	TRBJ2-7	TGCAGTGCTAGATGGGGCCACCCTAATGGACACGAGCAGTACTTC	CSARWGHPNGHEQYF
TRBV29-1	NA	few	TRBJ2-2	TGCAGCGTTGAGTTCTTTAACACCGGGGAGCTGTTTTTT	CSVEFFNTGELFF
TRBV20-1	NA	NA	TRBJ2-1	TGCAGTGCAACGGATAGCGGTGAGCAGTTCTTC	CSATDSGEQFF
TRBV6-2/TRBV6-3	NA	few	TRBJ1-2	TGTGCCAGCAGTCAAAGACAGAATGGCTACACCTTC	CASSQRQNGYTF
TRBV27	TRBD1	NA	TRBJ1-5	TGTGCCAGCAGTTTAATAACAGGGGGACAGCCCCAGCATTTT	CASSLITGGQPQHF
TRBV9	NA	few	TRBJ2-3	TGTGCCAGCAGCGCGACTACTCTAGATACGCAGTATTTT	CASSATTLDTQYF
TRBV12-3/TRBV12-4	NA	NA	TRBJ2-3	TGTGCCTCCGGGATAGCCAGGAGTAGCACAGATGCGCAGTATTTT	CASGIARSSTDAQYF
TRBV18	TRBD2	NA	TRBJ2-1	TGTGCCAGCTCACCTCCTAGCGGGGGGGCCAATGAGCAGTTCTTC	CASSPPSGGANEQFF
TRBV29-1	NA	NA	TRBJ2-2	TGCAGCGTTGACGGGCTCTCGCCCGGGGAGCTGTTTTTT	CSVDGLSPGELFF
TRBV7-2	NA	NA	TRBJ2-7	TGTGCCAGCAGCTTAAGGGGCGAGACAAACTACGAGCAGTACTTC	CASSLRGETNYEQYF
TRBV20-1	NA	NA	TRBJ2-7	TGCAGTGCTAGAGGGGGCCAGGCAGGATACGAGCAGTACTTC	CSARGGQAGYEQYF
TRBV15	NA	NA	TRBJ1-2	TGTGCCACCAGCAGAATCCCAGTGGGGATCTCTAACTATGGCTACACCTTC	CATSRIPVGISNYGYTF
TRBV20-1	NA	NA	TRBJ2-2	TGCAGTGCTCCCCGAAGTCAGGCGAACACCGGGGAGCTGTTTTTT	CSAPRSQANTGELFF
TRBV7-3	NA	NA	TRBJ1-1	TGTGCCAGCAGCTCCAACCCTAACACTGAAGCTTTCTTT	CASSSNPNTEAFF
TRBV6-9	TRBD1	NA	TRBJ2-5	TGTGCCAGCAGCCCCCTAACCCCCCCGGGACAGGGAGAGACCCAGTACTTC	CASSPLTPPGQGETQYF
TRBV7-8	NA	few	TRBJ2-7	TGTGCCAGCAGCTCAATGGGCAGGGACTCCTACGAGCAGTACTTC	CASSSMGRDSYEQYF
TRBV11-3	NA	few	TRBJ2-3	TGTGCCAGCAGCTCCTCCGGGCTTCGCACAGATACGCGGTATTTT	CASSSSGLRTDTRYF
TRBV4-1	NA	NA	TRBJ1-2	TGCGCCAGCAGCGCCCGACAACTAAACTATGGCTACACCTTC	CASSARQLNYGYTF
TRBV6-2/TRBV6-3	NA	few	TRBJ2-7	TGTGCCAGCAGTCTACAGGGAAAGCCCTACGAGCAGTACTTC	CASSLQGKPYEQYF
TRBV29-1	NA	NA	TRBJ1-1	TGCAGCGTTGAAGGGGGATGGACTGAAGCTTTCTTT	CSVEGGWTEAFF
TRBV28	NA	NA	TRBJ1-5	TGTGCCAGCAGTTTCCCAGGGGCGATCAATCAGCCCCAGCATTTT	CASSFPGAINQPQHF
TRBV4-3	TRBD1	NA	TRBJ2-6	TGCGCCAGCAGCCAAGTCTGGGGACAGGGTGGTGTCCTGACTTTC	CASSQVWGQGGVLTF
TRBV19	TRBD1	NA	TRBJ1-1	TGTGCCAGCGGGACAGAAATTGGATCTGAAGCTTTCTTT	CASGTEIGSEAFF
TRBV28	NA	NA	TRBJ2-2	TGTGCCAGCAATACTAGGACGGCTAACGCCGGGGAGCTGTTTTTT	CASNTRTANAGELFF
TRBV3-1	NA	NA	TRBJ1-4	TGTGCCAGCAGCCTTTACGGTCCAAATGAAAAACTGTTTTTT	CASSLYGPNEKLFF